The 23 T cell receptor beta chains below come from one sample, sequenced in a study of blood T cell repertoires in COVID-19. The data were produced by immunoSEQ multiplex PCR, yet TCRdb's version contains in-frame clones alone and is incomplete. The sample shows approximately 50,000 clones, approximately 85% of them seen only once. The specimen sequenced was peripheral blood. These receptors all come from a man aged 55 to 70 with acute or convalescent COVID-19.

This chain connects TRBV18 to TRBJ1-2; maybe TRBD1 (5 bases). The CDR3 has 16 amino acids. Germline CDR1 reads KGHSH; CDR2 reads LQKENI. Trimming left V 4 bases short and J 0 bases short, with 15 bases between. The CDR3 DNA follows: TGTGCCAGCTCACTCGAAGGGGCTATTGCTAACTATGGCTACACCTTC. Translating it yields CASSLEGAIANYGYTF.

The J gene is TRBJ2-7, the V gene TRBV7-2; 9 bases agree with TRBD1. The CDR3 runs to 15 residues. Germline V gene data show CDR1 as SGHTA and CDR2 as FQGNSA. V trimming: 1 base; J trimming: 7 bases; junction bases outside the gene matches: 8. The CDR3 loop reads CASSLGGTGSKEQYF. CDR3 nucleotides: TGTGCCAGCAGCTTAGGGGGGACAGGGTCTAAAGAGCAGTACTTC.

This rearrangement joins TRBV15 to TRBJ2-3; 9 bases map to TRBD1. Germline trimming cut 3 bases from V and 2 bases from J; bases unmatched to any gene: 3. The CDR3 sequence is 15 residues long. Germline loops: CDR1 LNHNV, CDR2 YYDKDF (reference sequence). The CDR3 bases are TGTGCCACCAGCAGGCGGACAGGGGCCACAGATACGCAGTATTTT. It translates to CATSRRTGATDTQYF.

This clone has only one observation. The J gene is TRBJ2-5, the V gene TRBV4-1; TRBD2 matches 11 bases. This CDR3 is 15 amino acids long. Germline lookup yields CDR1 MGHRA and CDR2 YSYEKL. The trim removed 0 bases at V and 4 bases at J, leaving 1 base unmatched. For the CDR3, the DNA is TGCGCCAGCAGCCAAGAAGGACTAGCGGGAGAGACCCAGTACTTC. Its translation: CASSQEGLAGETQYF.

This chain joins TRBV5-6 and TRBJ2-2; 12 bases map to TRBD2. V gave up 5 bases and J gave up 7 bases; unmatched junction bases: 9. Germline assignment: CDR1 SGHDT and CDR2 YYEEEE. The CDR3 extends over 16 amino acids. CDR3 residues: CASSTSGRLSNGELFF. Here the CDR3 DNA reads TGTGCCAGCAGTACTAGCGGGAGGCTTTCTAACGGGGAGCTGTTTTTT.

J is TRBJ1-1 and V is TRBV19; 8 bases agree with TRBD1. The V segment lost 6 bases and the J segment 0 bases; nucleotides outside the gene matches: 3. This CDR3 spans 14 amino acids. Germline values: CDR1 LNHDA, CDR2 SQIVND (reference sequence). The DNA of the CDR3 is TGTGCCAGTAGGGGGGACAGGTTGAACACTGAAGCTTTCTTT. It translates to CASRGDRLNTEAFF.

This chain's CDR3 is CASSEGQRNTEAFF. The CDR3 DNA follows: TGTGCCAGCAGTGAAGGACAGAGGAACACTGAAGCTTTCTTT. The chain employs TRBV2 and TRBJ1-1; the D gene is possibly TRBD1 (5 bases). The germline V gene has CDR1 SNHLY and CDR2 FYNNEI. This CDR3 has 14 residues. V was pared by 1 base and J by 1 base, with 7 bases between.

The genes are TRBV6-6 and TRBJ1-6; 7 bases are shared with TRBD1. The CDR3 is made up of 13 amino acids. The germline V gene has CDR1 MNHNY and CDR2 SVGAGI (reference sequence). V lost 5 bases to trimming and J lost 10 bases; unmatched junction nucleotides: 5. CDR3 sequence reads: CASSPRGLSPLHF. CDR3 nucleotide sequence: TGTGCCAGCAGTCCCAGGGGGTTATCACCCCTCCACTTT.

This chain links TRBV5-1 with TRBJ1-5; possible D gene TRBD1, 5 bases. The CDR3 runs 15 residues. CDR1 SGHRS and CDR2 YFSETQ come from the germline V gene. V shed 2 bases and J shed 11 bases, with 20 bases lying between them. The CDR3 DNA follows: TGCGCCAGCAGCTTTAGGCCTGGGCCCAGGGTGGCCCAGCATTTT. Translated, it gives CASSFRPGPRVAQHF.

This rearrangement joins TRBV24-1 to TRBJ1-2; 7 bases are a match to TRBD1. Trimming at V came to 4 bases and at J to 4 bases, leaving 2 bases not matched to a gene. Germline CDR1 is KGHDR and CDR2 is SFDVKD. The CDR3 is made up of 13 amino acids. The CDR3 spells CATSETGSYGYTF. Here the CDR3 DNA reads TGTGCCACCAGTGAGACAGGGAGCTATGGCTACACCTTC.

The rearrangement uses TRBV5-1 and TRBJ2-7; TRBD1 is a possible D gene (6 bases). CDR3 size: 14 residues. V lost 0 bases, J lost 3 bases, and 10 bases lay in between. CDR1 and CDR2 (germline): SGHRS, YFSETQ. The CDR3 region is CASSLEGHGYEQYF. The DNA for the CDR3 is TGCGCCAGCAGCTTGGAGGGACACGGCTACGAGCAGTACTTC.

Only a few counts were recorded for this clone. The chain combines TRBV5-1 with TRBJ1-6; a weak D match, TRBD1 (6 bases). Germline V gives CDR1 SGHRS, CDR2 YFSETQ. The CDR3 is 14 residues long. V was trimmed by 4 bases and J by 7 bases, leaving 12 bases between them. CDR3 region: CASSLQGSNSPLHF. The CDR3 region has the DNA TGCGCCAGCAGCCTACAGGGCTCGAATTCACCCCTCCACTTT.

The chain employs TRBV5-4 and TRBJ2-5; TRBD2 agrees at 8 bases. Losses at the gene ends were 4 bases for V and 1 base for J; bases not matched to a gene: 3. The CDR3 has 14 residues. Germline V gene data show CDR1 as SGHNT and CDR2 as YYREEE (reference sequence). The CDR3 loop is CASSPGGTQETQYF. DNA of the CDR3: TGTGCCAGCAGCCCGGGAGGGACCCAAGAGACCCAGTACTTC.

This clone was counted only a few times. The V call is TRBV7-9, the J call TRBJ2-5; possible D gene TRBD1, 5 bases. Between the trimmed V and J ends, which lost 4 bases and 9 bases, there was a span of 18 bases. The CDR3 runs to 14 residues. Looked up from germline, CDR1 is SEHNR and CDR2 is FQNEAQ (reference sequence). As DNA, the CDR3 is TGTGCCAGCAGCTCGACAGCTGACCGGGTGGCCCAGTACTTC. As protein: CASSSTADRVAQYF.

J is TRBJ2-3 and V is TRBV27, with TRBD1 matching 8 bases. The CDR3 loop spans 14 amino acids. V shed 4 bases, J shed 6 bases, and the junction held 6 bases outside the gene matches. Germline V CDR1 and CDR2: MNHEY, SMNVEV (reference sequence). The CDR3: CASSYDRGPDTQYF. The CDR3 DNA reads as TGTGCCAGCAGTTACGACAGGGGCCCGGATACGCAGTATTTT.

This sequence joins TRBV27 and TRBJ2-7; 8 nucleotides line up with TRBD2. V was pared by 4 bases and J by 0 bases, with 5 bases of the junction left unmatched. Germline CDR1 MNHEY, CDR2 SMNVEV (reference sequence). CDR3 length equals 15 residues. CDR3 coding DNA: TGTGCCAGCAGTTCGGGTAGCGGGGTCTCCTACGAGCAGTACTTC. This translates into CASSSGSGVSYEQYF.

This chain links TRBV7-3 with TRBJ2-1; D is possibly TRBD2 (6 bases). This CDR3 has 15 amino acids. Trimming left V 2 bases short and J 2 bases short, with 10 bases between. Looked up from germline, CDR1 is SGHTA and CDR2 is FQGTGA. The CDR3 protein is CASSLRRDPYNEQFF. DNA of the CDR3: TGTGCCAGCAGCTTACGGCGGGACCCCTACAATGAGCAGTTCTTC.

The chain couples TRBV12-3 or TRBV12-4 to TRBJ2-3, with 7 bases identical to TRBD2. Trimming removed 7 bases from V and 7 bases from J; junction bases left unmatched: 8. There are 13 residues in the CDR3. CDR3 coding DNA: TGTGCCAGCACGGGGGAGGGCTGGAATACGCAGTATTTT. Translation gives CASTGEGWNTQYF.

The chain carries TRBV5-1 and TRBJ1-1, with unresolved D. The V gene's germline CDR1 is SGHRS and CDR2 YFSETQ. This CDR3 is 13 amino acids long. V gave up 2 bases and J gave up 5 bases, with 10 bases separating them. CDR3 in amino acids: CASSFSEITEAFF. The CDR3 coding sequence is TGCGCCAGCAGCTTTAGTGAAATTACTGAAGCTTTCTTT.

V is TRBV24-1 and J is TRBJ1-1; the D is unclear. V was cut by 0 bases and J by 9 bases, with 7 bases left in between. Looked up from germline, CDR1 is KGHDR and CDR2 is SFDVKD. This CDR3 has 12 residues. CDR3 region: CATSDLSDKAFF. In DNA, the CDR3 is TGTGCCACCAGTGATTTGTCAGATAAAGCTTTCTTT.

This clone was found a few times. The chain carries TRBV29-1 and TRBJ2-4; D may be TRBD2 (5 bases). CDR3 length: 13 amino acids. Germline CDR1 reads SQVTM; CDR2 reads ANQGSEA. V lost 7 bases, J lost 6 bases, and 16 bases lay in between. For the CDR3, the DNA is TGCAGCGCGGGATCGGGTGCGAGAAACATTCAGTACTTC. It codes for CSAGSGARNIQYF.

V gene TRBV9 combines with J gene TRBJ1-6; 7 bases line up with TRBD1. Germline-derived CDR1 and CDR2 are SGDLS and YYNGEE. This CDR3 has 16 amino acids. The J segment lost 10 bases and the V segment lost 4 bases, leaving 14 bases of the junction unmatched. CDR3 region: CASSPRGGAGKSPLHF. The CDR3 DNA sequence: TGTGCCAGCAGCCCTAGAGGGGGCGCAGGGAAGTCACCCCTCCACTTT. Based on the CDR3 plus reference TRBV9 and TRBJ1-6, the full variable domain is DSGVTQTPKHLITATGQRVTLRCSPRSGDLSVYWYQQSLDQGLQFLIQYYNGEERAKGNILERFSAQQFPDLHSELNLSSLELGDSALYFCASSPRGGAGKSPLHFGNGTRLTVT.

The chain recombines TRBV21-1 with TRBJ2-1; the D segment call TRBD2 is taken from the table without a DNA check. TRBV21-1 is shown as a pseudogene. The CDR3 runs to 16 residues. CDR3 in amino acids: CASSKVQASGNNEQFF. The CDR3 nucleotides are TGTGCCAGCAGCAAAGTACAGGCTAGCGGAAACAATGAGCAGTTCTTC.